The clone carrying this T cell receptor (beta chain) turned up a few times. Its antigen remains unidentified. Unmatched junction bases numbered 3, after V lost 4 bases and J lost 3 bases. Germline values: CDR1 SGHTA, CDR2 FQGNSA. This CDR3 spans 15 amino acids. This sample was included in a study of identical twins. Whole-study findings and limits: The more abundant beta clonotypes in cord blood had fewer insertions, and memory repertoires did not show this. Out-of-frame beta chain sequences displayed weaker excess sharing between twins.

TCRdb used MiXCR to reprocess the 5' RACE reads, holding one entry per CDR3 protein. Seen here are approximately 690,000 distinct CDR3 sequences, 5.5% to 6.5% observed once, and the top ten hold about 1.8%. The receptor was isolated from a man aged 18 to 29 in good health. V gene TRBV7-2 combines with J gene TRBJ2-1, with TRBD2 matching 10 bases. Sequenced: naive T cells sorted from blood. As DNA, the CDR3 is TGTGCCAGCAGCTGGGGACTAGCGATCTACAATGAGCAGTTCTTC. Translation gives CASSWGLAIYNEQFF.